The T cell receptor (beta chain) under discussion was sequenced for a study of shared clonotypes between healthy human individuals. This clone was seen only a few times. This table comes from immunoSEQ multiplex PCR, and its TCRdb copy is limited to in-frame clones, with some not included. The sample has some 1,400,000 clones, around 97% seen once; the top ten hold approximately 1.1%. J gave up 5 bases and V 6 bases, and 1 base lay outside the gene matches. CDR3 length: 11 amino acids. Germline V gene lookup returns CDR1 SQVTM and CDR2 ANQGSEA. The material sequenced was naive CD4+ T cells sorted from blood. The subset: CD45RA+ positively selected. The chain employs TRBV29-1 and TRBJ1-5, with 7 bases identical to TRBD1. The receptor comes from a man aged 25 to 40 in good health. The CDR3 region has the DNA TGCAGCGTCGGGACAGATCAGCCCCAGCATTTT. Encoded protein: CSVGTDQPQHF. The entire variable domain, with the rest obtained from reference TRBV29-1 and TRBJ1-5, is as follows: SAVISQKPSRDICQRGTSLTIQCQVDSQVTMMFWYRQQPGQSLTLIATANQGSEATYESGFVIDKFPISRPNLTFSTLTVSNMSPEDSSIYLCSVGTDQPQHFGDGTRLSIL.